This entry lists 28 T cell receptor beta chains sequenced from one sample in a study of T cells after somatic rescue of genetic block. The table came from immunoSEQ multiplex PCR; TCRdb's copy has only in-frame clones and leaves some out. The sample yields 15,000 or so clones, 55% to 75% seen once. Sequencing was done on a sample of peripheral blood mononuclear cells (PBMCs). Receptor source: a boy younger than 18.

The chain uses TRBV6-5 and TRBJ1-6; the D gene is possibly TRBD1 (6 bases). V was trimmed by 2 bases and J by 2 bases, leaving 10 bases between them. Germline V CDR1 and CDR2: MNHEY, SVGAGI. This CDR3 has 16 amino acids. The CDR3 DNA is TGTGCCAGCAGTTACATCCCAGGGGCCTATAATTCACCCCTCCACTTT. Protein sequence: CASSYIPGAYNSPLHF.

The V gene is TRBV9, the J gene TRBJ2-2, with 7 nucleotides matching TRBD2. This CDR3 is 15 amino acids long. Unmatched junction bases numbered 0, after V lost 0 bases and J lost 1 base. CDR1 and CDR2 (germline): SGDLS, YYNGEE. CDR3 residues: CASSVAGGNTGELFF. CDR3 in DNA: TGTGCCAGCAGCGTAGCGGGGGGGAACACCGGGGAGCTGTTTTTT.

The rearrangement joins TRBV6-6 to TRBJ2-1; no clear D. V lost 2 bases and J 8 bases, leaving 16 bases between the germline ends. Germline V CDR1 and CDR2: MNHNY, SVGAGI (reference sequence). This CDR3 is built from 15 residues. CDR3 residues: CASSYTGPRRDEQFF. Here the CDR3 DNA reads TGTGCCAGCAGTTACACCGGGCCCCGAAGGGATGAGCAGTTCTTC.

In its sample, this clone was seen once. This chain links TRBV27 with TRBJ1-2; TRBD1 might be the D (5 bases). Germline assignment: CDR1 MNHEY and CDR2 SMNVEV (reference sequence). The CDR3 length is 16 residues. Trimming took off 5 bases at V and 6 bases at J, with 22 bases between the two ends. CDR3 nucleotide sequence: TGTGCCAGCAGTCCCTCCGGGACGGTTATTCCTCATGGCTACACCTTC. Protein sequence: CASSPSGTVIPHGYTF.

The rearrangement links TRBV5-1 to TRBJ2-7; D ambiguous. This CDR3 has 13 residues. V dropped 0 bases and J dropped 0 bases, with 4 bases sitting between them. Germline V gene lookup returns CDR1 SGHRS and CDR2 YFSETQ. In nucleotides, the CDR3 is TGCGCCAGCAGCTTGGTAAGCTCCTACGAGCAGTACTTC. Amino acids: CASSLVSSYEQYF.

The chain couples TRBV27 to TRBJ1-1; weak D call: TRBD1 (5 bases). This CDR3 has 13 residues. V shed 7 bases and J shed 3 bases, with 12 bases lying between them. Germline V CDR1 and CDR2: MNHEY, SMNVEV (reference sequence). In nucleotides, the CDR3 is TGTGCCAGCAAGGGGTCCGGGGACACTGAAGCTTTCTTT. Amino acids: CASKGSGDTEAFF.

The CDR3 spells CASSGGPTGTQYF. CDR3 sequence (DNA): TGTGCCAGCAGCGGGGGCCCCACGGGGACCCAGTACTTC. V usage is TRBV6-5 and J usage is TRBJ2-5; the D gene could be TRBD1 or TRBD2 (6 bases each). The CDR3 totals 13 residues. The ends were cut back, 6 bases at V and 7 bases at J, with 15 bases in the middle. Germline assignment: CDR1 MNHEY and CDR2 SVGAGI.

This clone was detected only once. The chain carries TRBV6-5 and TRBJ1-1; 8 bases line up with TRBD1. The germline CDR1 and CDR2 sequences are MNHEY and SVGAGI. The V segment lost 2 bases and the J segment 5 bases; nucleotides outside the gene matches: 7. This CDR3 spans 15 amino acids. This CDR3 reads CASSYQQGVWTEAFF. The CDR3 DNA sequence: TGTGCCAGCAGTTACCAACAGGGGGTATGGACTGAAGCTTTCTTT.

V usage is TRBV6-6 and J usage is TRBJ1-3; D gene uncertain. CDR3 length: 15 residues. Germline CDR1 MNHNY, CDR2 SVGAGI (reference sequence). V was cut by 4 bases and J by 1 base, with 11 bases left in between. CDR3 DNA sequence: TGTGCCAGCAGTTCCCCGACAAAGTCTGGAAACACCATATATTTT. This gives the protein CASSSPTKSGNTIYF.

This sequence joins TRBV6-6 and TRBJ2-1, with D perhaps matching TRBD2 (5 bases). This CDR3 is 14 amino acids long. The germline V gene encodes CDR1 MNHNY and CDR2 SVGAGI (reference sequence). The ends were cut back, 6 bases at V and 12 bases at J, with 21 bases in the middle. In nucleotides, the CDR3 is TGTGCCAGCAGCTCTGGGAAACTAGTTTACCTGCAGTTCTTC. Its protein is CASSSGKLVYLQFF.

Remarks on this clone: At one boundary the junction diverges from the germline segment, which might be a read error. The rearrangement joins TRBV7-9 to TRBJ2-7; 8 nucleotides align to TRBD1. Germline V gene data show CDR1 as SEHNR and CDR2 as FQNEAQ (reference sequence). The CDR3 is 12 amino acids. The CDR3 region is CASSSRSGQDIF. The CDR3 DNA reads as TGTGCCAGCAGCTCAAGGTCGGGACAGGACATCTTC.

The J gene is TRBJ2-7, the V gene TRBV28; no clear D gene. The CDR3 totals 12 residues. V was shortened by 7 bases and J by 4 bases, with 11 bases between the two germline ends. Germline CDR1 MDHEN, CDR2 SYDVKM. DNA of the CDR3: TGTGCCAGCACTTCCCTTGCATACGAGCAGTACTTC. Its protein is CASTSLAYEQYF.

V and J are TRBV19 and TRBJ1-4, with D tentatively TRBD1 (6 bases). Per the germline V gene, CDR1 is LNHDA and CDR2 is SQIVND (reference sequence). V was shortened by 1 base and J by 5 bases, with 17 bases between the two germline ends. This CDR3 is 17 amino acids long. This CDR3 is CASSIGPGGRENEKLFF. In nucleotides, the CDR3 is TGTGCCAGTAGTATAGGCCCGGGGGGCAGAGAGAATGAAAAACTGTTTTTT. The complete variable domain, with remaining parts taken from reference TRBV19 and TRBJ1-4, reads DGGITQSPKYLFRKEGQNVTLSCEQNLNHDAMYWYRQDPGQGLRLIYYSQIVNDFQKGDIAEGYSVSREKKESFPLTVTSAQKNPTAFYLCASSIGPGGRENEKLFFGSGTQLSVL.

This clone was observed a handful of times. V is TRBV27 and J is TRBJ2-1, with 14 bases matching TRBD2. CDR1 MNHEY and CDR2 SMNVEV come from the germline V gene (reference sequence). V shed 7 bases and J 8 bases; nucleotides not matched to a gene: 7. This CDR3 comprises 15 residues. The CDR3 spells CASILRGLAGDEQFF. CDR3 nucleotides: TGTGCCAGCATCCTTAGGGGACTAGCGGGAGATGAGCAGTTCTTC.

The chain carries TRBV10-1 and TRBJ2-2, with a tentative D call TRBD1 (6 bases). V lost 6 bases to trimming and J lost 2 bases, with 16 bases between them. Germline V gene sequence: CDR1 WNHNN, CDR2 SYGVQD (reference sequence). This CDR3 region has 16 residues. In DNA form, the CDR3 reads TGCGCCAGCAGAGAGACAGGTGGAGGTAACACCGGGGAGCTGTTTTTT. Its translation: CASRETGGGNTGELFF.

The CDR3 DNA follows: TGTGCCATCAGTGAGTCGGGACTATTATCCTACGAGCAGTACTTC. This gives the protein CAISESGLLSYEQYF. The chain combines TRBV10-3 with TRBJ2-7; 7 positions match TRBD2. The CDR3 has 15 amino acids. In germline, CDR1 is ENHRY, CDR2 SYGVKD. V dropped 0 bases and J dropped 1; count of bases not matched to a gene: 3.

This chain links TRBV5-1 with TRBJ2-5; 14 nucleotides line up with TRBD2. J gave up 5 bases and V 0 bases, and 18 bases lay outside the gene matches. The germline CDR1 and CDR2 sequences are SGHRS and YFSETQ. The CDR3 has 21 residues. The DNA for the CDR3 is TGCGCCAGCAGCTTGGCGCCAAAGGGACTAGCGGGAGTGTCTGTTTGGGAGACCCAGTACTTC. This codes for CASSLAPKGLAGVSVWETQYF.

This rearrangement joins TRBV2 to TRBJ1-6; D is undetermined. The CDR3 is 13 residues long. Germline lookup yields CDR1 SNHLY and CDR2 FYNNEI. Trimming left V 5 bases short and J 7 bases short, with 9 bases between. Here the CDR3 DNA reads TGTGCCAGCAGTACTACATGGAATTCACCCCTCCACTTT. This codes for CASSTTWNSPLHF.

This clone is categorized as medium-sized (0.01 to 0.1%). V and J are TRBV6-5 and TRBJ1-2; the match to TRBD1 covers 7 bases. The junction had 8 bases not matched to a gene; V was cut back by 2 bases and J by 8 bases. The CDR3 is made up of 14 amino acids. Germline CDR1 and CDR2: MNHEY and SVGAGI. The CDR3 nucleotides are TGTGCCAGCAGTTACCTTGGACAGGAAGGAGGCTACACCTTC. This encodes CASSYLGQEGGYTF.

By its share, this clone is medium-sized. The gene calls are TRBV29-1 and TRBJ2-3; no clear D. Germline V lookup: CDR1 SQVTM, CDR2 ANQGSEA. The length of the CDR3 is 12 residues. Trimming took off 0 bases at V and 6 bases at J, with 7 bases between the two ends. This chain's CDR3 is CSVEDPGDTQYF. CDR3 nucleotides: TGCAGCGTTGAAGATCCTGGGGATACGCAGTATTTT.

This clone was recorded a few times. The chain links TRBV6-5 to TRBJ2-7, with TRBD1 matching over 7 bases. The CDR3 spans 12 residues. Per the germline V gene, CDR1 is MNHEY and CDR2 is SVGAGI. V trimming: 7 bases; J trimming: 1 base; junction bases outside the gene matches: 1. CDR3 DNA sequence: TGTGCCAGCACGGGACAGTCCTACGAGCAGTACTTC. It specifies CASTGQSYEQYF.

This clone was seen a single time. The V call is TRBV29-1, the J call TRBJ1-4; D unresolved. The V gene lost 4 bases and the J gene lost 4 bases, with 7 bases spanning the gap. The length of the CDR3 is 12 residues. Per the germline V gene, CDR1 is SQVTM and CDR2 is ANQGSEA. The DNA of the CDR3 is TGCAGCGTTGCGGGGATTAATGAAAAACTGTTTTTT. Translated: CSVAGINEKLFF.

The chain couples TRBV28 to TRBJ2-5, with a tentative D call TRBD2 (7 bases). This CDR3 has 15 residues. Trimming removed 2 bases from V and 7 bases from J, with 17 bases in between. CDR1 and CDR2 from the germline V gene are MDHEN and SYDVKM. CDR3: CASSLGGALRGTQYF. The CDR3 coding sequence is TGTGCCAGCAGTTTAGGGGGGGCCCTCCGCGGGACCCAGTACTTC.

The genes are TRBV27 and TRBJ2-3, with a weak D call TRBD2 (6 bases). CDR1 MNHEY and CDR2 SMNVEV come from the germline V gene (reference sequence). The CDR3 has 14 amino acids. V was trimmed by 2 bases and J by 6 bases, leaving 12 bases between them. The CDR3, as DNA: TGTGCCAGCAGTTTAAAAGTTCGGGGGGATACGCAGTATTTT. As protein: CASSLKVRGDTQYF.

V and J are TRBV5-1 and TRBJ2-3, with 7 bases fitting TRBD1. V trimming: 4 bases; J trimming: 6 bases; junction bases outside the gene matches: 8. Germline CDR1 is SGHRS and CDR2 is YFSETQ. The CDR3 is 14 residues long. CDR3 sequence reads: CASSIRTGLDTQYF. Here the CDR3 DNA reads TGCGCCAGCAGCATACGGACAGGCTTGGATACGCAGTATTTT.

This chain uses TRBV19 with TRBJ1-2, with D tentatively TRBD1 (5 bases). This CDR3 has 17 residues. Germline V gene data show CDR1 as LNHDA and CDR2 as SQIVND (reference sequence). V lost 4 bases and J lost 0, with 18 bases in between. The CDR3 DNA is TGTGCCAGTAGTAGGGGGGTCAAGAATCGAGCTAACTATGGCTACACCTTC. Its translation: CASSRGVKNRANYGYTF.

The CDR3 spells CASSLRGPDSPLHF. Written as DNA, the CDR3 is TGCGCCAGCAGCTTGAGGGGGCCTGATTCACCCCTCCACTTT. The chain combines TRBV5-1 with TRBJ1-6; 7 bases match TRBD1. Trimming cost V 1 base and J 8 bases; bases outside gene matches: 3. CDR1 is SGHRS, CDR2 YFSETQ, per germline. The CDR3 loop spans 14 amino acids.

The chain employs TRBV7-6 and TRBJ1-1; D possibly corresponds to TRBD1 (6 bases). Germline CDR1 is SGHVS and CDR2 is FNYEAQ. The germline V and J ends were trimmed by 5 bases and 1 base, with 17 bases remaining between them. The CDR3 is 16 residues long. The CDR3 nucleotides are TGTGCCAGCAGCCCCACGGCGGGACACCCGAACACTGAAGCTTTCTTT. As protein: CASSPTAGHPNTEAFF.